Included here is one T cell receptor beta chain sequence, with context. The germline gene is not matched at one end of the junction; a read error may be the cause. The length of the CDR3 is 15 residues. Germline V gives CDR1 LGHNA, CDR2 YNFKEQ. Authors of the study amplified TCR beta CDR3 regions from RNA transcripts. First-round RT-PCR with HTBI primers amplified the TCR CDR3 region. Via MiXCR, TCRdb re-called the multiplex PCR reads, giving one row per CDR3 protein. The table includes around 600,000 distinct CDR3 sequences, 14% detected once. This specimen comes from a study of T cells in Graves' hyperthyroidism and ophthalmopathy. Disease duration was under 3 months in the ophthalmopathy patients, who also had a Clinical Activity Score of at least 3 and a NOSPECS grade of at least 4. The study left out patients who had uncontrolled infection, other autoimmune disease, pregnancy or lactation.

This receptor was taken from a woman between 18 and 29 years old with Graves' ophthalmopathy. Sequences were obtained from blood. V is TRBV4-2 and J is TRBJ2-1; D is perhaps TRBD2 (6 bases). CDR3 residues: CASNQTLWRDNEQFF. The DNA for the CDR3 is TGTGCCAGCAACCAAACCCTCTGGAGGGATAATGAGCAGTTCTTC.